One and the same sample provided the 20 T cell receptor beta chains below, sequenced in a study of T-cell reconstitution after alpha-beta-depleted transplantation in children. Unique molecular identifiers tagged the TCRbeta library. MiXCR, run by TCRdb on the PCR reads, gives a single entry per CDR3 protein. The profile shows 450,000 to 550,000 distinct CDR3 sequences, more than 9.5% of them singletons. Sample: PBMCs, mostly from graft donor cells, taken 180 days after TCRalphabeta/CD19-depleted stem cell transplant. The source of these receptors is a female patient aged 2 to 10 who had a stem cell transplant for aplastic anemia, so the T cells may come from the graft donor.

The chain has TRBV6-1 and TRBJ2-7, with D perhaps TRBD1 or TRBD2 (5 bases each). The CDR3 sequence is 15 residues long. The germline V gene has CDR1 MNHNS and CDR2 SASEGT. Trimming took 7 bases from V and 2 from J, leaving 18 bases between them. The CDR3 region has the DNA TGTGCCAGCACCAATAATCCCGGGGCCACCTACGAGCAGTACTTC. Its translation is CASTNNPGATYEQYF.

The chain recombines TRBV2 with TRBJ2-2; D assignment may be TRBD1 or TRBD2 (5 bases each). CDR3 length equals 16 residues. Germline-derived CDR1 and CDR2 are SNHLY and FYNNEI. V was trimmed by 8 bases and J by 2 bases, leaving 18 bases between them. The CDR3 reads CASSRSPGRNTGELFF. As DNA, the CDR3 is TGTGCCAGCTCAAGGTCCCCGGGACGTAACACCGGGGAGCTGTTTTTT.

This clonotype was picked up a small number of times. The chain links TRBV12-3 or TRBV12-4 to TRBJ2-5, with D perhaps TRBD1 (6 bases). The CDR3 extends over 17 amino acids. Trimming pared 3 bases from V and 5 bases from J, leaving 22 bases between. CDR3 nucleotides: TGTGCCAGCAGTTTGATTTGGAGCGGACAGCCCCGGGAGACCCAGTACTTC. Its protein is CASSLIWSGQPRETQYF.

About this clonotype: One junction end does not reproduce the germline sequence, and a read error may be involved. This sequence joins TRBV10-3 and TRBJ2-3, with D uncertain. This CDR3 region has 14 residues. The V gene's germline CDR1 is ENHRY and CDR2 SYGVKD. The CDR3 nucleotides are TGTGCCATCAGGGGTAACTTTCCCACAAATACGCAGTATTTT. It is translated as CAIRGNFPTNTQYF.

The genes are TRBV6-2 or TRBV6-3 and TRBJ2-6, with TRBD1 identical over 7 bases. The CDR3 consists of 20 residues. Germline V gives CDR1 MNHEY, CDR2 SVGEGT. J gave up 1 base and V 1 base, and 13 bases lay outside the gene matches. Here the CDR3 reads CASSYFVAQGIFSGANVLTF. The CDR3 DNA sequence: TGTGCCAGCAGTTACTTCGTAGCACAGGGGATTTTTTCTGGGGCCAACGTCCTGACTTTC.

A few counts support this clonotype. The CDR3 DNA follows: TGCAGCGTTGACGCAGGGCCCTTCTCCTACGAGCAGTACTTC. Protein product: CSVDAGPFSYEQYF. The chain joins TRBV29-1 to TRBJ2-7; D possibly corresponds to TRBD1 (5 bases). Trimming shortened V by 3 bases and J by 0 bases, and 12 bases separated the two germline ends. Per the germline V gene, CDR1 is SQVTM and CDR2 is ANQGSEA. The CDR3 sequence is 14 residues long.

This clonotype was counted between two and nine times. The chain joins TRBV10-3 to TRBJ1-5, with 8 bases fitting TRBD1. The CDR3 consists of 14 residues. V shed 5 bases, J shed 6 bases, and the junction held 6 bases outside the gene matches. Per the germline V gene, CDR1 is ENHRY and CDR2 is SYGVKD. CDR3 in amino acids: CAISSTGDFQPQHF. In DNA form, the CDR3 reads TGTGCCATCAGTTCGACAGGGGACTTTCAGCCCCAGCATTTT.

The J gene is TRBJ2-7, the V gene TRBV2; tentatively, D is TRBD1 (6 bases). Trimming stripped 6 bases from V and 6 bases from J, with 18 bases between. The CDR3 totals 14 residues. CDR1 and CDR2 from the germline V gene are SNHLY and FYNNEI. DNA of the CDR3: TGTGCCAGCAGCGCCTTCCTCTCAGGGGTCGAGCAGTACTTC. Its translation: CASSAFLSGVEQYF.

The rearrangement uses TRBV27 and TRBJ1-2; TRBD1 is a possible D gene (5 bases). CDR3 size: 16 residues. Germline loops: CDR1 MNHEY, CDR2 SMNVEV (reference sequence). Trimming removed 6 bases from V and 0 bases from J, with 17 bases in between. Here the CDR3 reads CASRPGTVLANYGYTF. CDR3 nucleotides: TGTGCCAGCAGGCCCGGGACTGTCCTAGCTAACTATGGCTACACCTTC.

This clonotype was seen a few times. The chain combines TRBV27 with TRBJ2-2; TRBD1 aligns across 11 bases. The CDR3 extends over 16 amino acids. Germline V gene data show CDR1 as MNHEY and CDR2 as SMNVEV (reference sequence). Trimming removed 5 bases from V and 6 bases from J; junction bases left unmatched: 8. The CDR3 spells CASSIEGTGGSGELFF. The CDR3 DNA sequence: TGTGCCAGCAGTATCGAGGGGACAGGGGGGTCCGGGGAGCTGTTTTTT.

This clonotype was detected a few times. This chain connects TRBV7-8 to TRBJ2-2; 8 nucleotides agree with TRBD1. The CDR3 runs to 16 residues. Looked up from germline, CDR1 is SGHVS and CDR2 is FQNEAQ. The junction had 5 bases not matched to a gene; V was cut back by 1 base and J by 4 bases. The CDR3 DNA is TGTGCCAGCAGCTTAGTGTCAGGGGGCGTCACCGGGGAGCTGTTTTTT. It encodes CASSLVSGGVTGELFF.

This sequence joins TRBV12-3 or TRBV12-4 and TRBJ1-2; D remains ambiguous. V lost 3 bases to trimming and J lost 6 bases, with 11 bases between them. This CDR3 is 13 amino acids long. The CDR3 DNA follows: TGTGCCAGCAGTTTTTCCCACGTTAATGGCTACACCTTC. The encoded protein is CASSFSHVNGYTF.

This clonotype came up many times. The chain couples TRBV7-9 to TRBJ2-1; D is unclear. The germline V and J ends were trimmed by 5 bases and 9 bases, with 11 bases remaining between them. The CDR3 extends over 12 amino acids. Germline CDR1 SEHNR, CDR2 FQNEAQ (reference sequence). CDR3 nucleotide sequence: TGTGCCAGCAGCCTATTGAGCCGTGAGCAGTTCTTC. Protein sequence: CASSLLSREQFF.

This clonotype was counted between two and nine times. The chain links TRBV6-1 to TRBJ2-1, with 8 bases matching TRBD2. V was pared by 6 bases and J by 8 bases, with 9 bases of the junction left unmatched. In germline, CDR1 is MNHNS, CDR2 SASEGT. This CDR3 is 14 amino acids long. This CDR3 reads CASSPGRASDEQFF. DNA of the CDR3: TGTGCCAGCAGCCCCGGGAGGGCGAGCGATGAGCAGTTCTTC.

This clonotype was found a few times. This sequence joins TRBV27 and TRBJ2-5; D uncertain. There are 13 residues in the CDR3. V lost 3 bases to trimming and J lost 1 base, with 6 bases between them. Germline V CDR1 and CDR2: MNHEY, SMNVEV (reference sequence). The CDR3 protein is CASSFRIQETQYF. CDR3 DNA sequence: TGTGCCAGCAGTTTCAGAATCCAAGAGACCCAGTACTTC.

This clonotype was seen only a few times. The chain couples TRBV29-1 to TRBJ1-1; D ambiguous. The CDR3 runs to 14 residues. With 4 bases removed from V and 1 base from J, the gap between germline ends came to 13 bases. Per germline, CDR1 SQVTM and CDR2 ANQGSEA. CDR3: CSVGLRVENTEAFF. Here the CDR3 DNA reads TGCAGCGTTGGATTGCGGGTGGAGAACACTGAAGCTTTCTTT.

This clonotype was picked up many times. This chain uses TRBV28 with TRBJ1-1; TRBD1 agrees at 10 bases. The junction had 6 bases not matched to a gene; V was cut back by 3 bases and J by 5 bases. CDR1 and CDR2 (germline): MDHEN, SYDVKM. The CDR3 loop spans 15 amino acids. CDR3 sequence reads: CASSFGDRGGTEAFF. The CDR3 nucleotides read TGTGCCAGCAGTTTCGGGGACAGGGGCGGGACTGAAGCTTTCTTT. The complete variable domain, with remaining parts taken from reference TRBV28 and TRBJ1-1, reads DVKVTQSSRYLVKRTGEKVFLECVQDMDHENMFWYRQDPGLGLRLIYFSYDVKMKEKGDIPEGYSVSREKKERFSLILESASTNQTSMYLCASSFGDRGGTEAFFGQGTRLTVV.

This clonotype was seen a few times. J is TRBJ2-7 and V is TRBV6-2 or TRBV6-3; D ambiguous. In germline, CDR1 is MNHEY, CDR2 SVGEGT. V was trimmed by 2 bases and J by 3 bases, leaving 8 bases between them. This CDR3 is 13 amino acids long. The CDR3 DNA reads TGTGCCAGCAGTTACGAGGTTCTCTACGAGCAGTACGTC. It specifies CASSYEVLYEQYV.

The chain combines TRBV18 with TRBJ2-7, with D possibly being TRBD2 (6 bases). The V gene lost 6 bases and the J gene lost 4 bases, with 10 bases spanning the gap. CDR1 and CDR2 from the germline V gene are KGHSH and LQKENI. The CDR3 has 12 residues. The CDR3 sequence is CASSHAGYEQYV. For the CDR3, the DNA is TGTGCCAGCTCCCACGCGGGGTACGAGCAGTACGTC.

V gene TRBV7-9 combines with J gene TRBJ2-1, with TRBD1 matching over 9 bases. Trimming at V came to 1 base and at J to 6 bases, leaving 4 bases not matched to a gene. CDR1 and CDR2 (germline): SEHNR, FQNEAQ (reference sequence). The CDR3 length is 15 residues. CDR3 bases: TGTGCCAGCAGCTTAGGGACAGGGGATTTCAATGAGCAGTTCTTC. It codes for CASSLGTGDFNEQFF.